The clone carrying this T cell receptor beta chain was counted ten times or more. Its antigen is undetermined. Trimming shortened V by 6 bases and J by 8 bases, and 8 bases separated the two germline ends. The germline gives CDR1 MGHDK, CDR2 SYGVNS. The CDR3 runs 11 residues. The sample originates from a study of T cell repertoires in cytomegalovirus infection. Across the whole study: Recently identified HLA-C-restricted CMV epitopes and well-studied HLA-B-restricted CMV epitopes were used by the study. Overall study findings and caveats: Dominating the ex vivo response were TCR beta clonotypes that were CMV-specific and HLA-C-restricted.

Using its own MiXCR run on the reads, TCRdb lists one record per CDR3 protein. The sample lists 40,000 to 55,000 distinct CDR3 sequences; roughly 20% were seen once. The chain uses TRBV25-1 and TRBJ2-1; D might be TRBD2 (6 bases). The source was CD8+ T cells from cultured PBMCs, collected from culture after CMV antigen stimulation. This receptor was taken from a human donor in good health (CMV status not recorded). Some clones in this sample may be carry-over from other donors' samples. The CDR3 loop is CASSGGDEQFF. The CDR3 DNA reads TGTGCCAGCAGCGGAGGGGATGAGCAGTTCTTC.